This T cell receptor beta chain was profiled in a study of shared clonotypes between healthy human individuals. This CDR3 region has 15 residues. Trimming took 0 bases from V and 5 from J; bases not matched to a gene: 4. Germline V CDR1 and CDR2: SGDLS, YYNGEE. The data were produced by immunoSEQ multiplex PCR, yet TCRdb's version contains in-frame clones alone and is incomplete. The repertoire includes roughly 850,000 clones, roughly 96% of them detected once, and approximately 0.2% sits in the top ten. Naive CD8 cells lacked CD45RO, underwent positive selection for CCR7 and left out terminally differentiated effector memory CD45RA+ cells.

Source material: naive CD8+ T cells sorted from blood. This rearrangement joins TRBV9 to TRBJ1-2; 10 nucleotides line up with TRBD1. This sequence originates from a man aged 25 to 40 in good health. In nucleotides, the CDR3 is TGTGCCAGCAGCGTAGGACAGGGGGCTGGGTATGGCTACACCTTC. Protein: CASSVGQGAGYGYTF.